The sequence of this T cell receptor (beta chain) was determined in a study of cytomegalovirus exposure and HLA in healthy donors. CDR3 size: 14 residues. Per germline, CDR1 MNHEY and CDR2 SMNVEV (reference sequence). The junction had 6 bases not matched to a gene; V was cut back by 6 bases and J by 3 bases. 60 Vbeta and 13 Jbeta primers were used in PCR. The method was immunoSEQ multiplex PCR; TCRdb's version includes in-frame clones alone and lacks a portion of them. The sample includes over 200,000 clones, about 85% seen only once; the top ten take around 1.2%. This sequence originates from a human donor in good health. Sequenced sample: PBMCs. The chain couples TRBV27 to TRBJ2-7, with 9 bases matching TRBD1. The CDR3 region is CASSRTGAVYEQYF. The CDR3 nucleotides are TGTGCCAGCAGCCGGACAGGGGCCGTCTACGAGCAGTACTTC.